Shown below are 30 T cell receptor beta chains from a single sample sequenced in a study of T cell repertoires in cytomegalovirus infection. A single record per CDR3 protein comes from TCRdb applying MiXCR to the reads. The sample includes over 150,000 distinct CDR3 sequences, approximately 15% of them seen just once. Sample: PBMCs. All receptors come from a human donor in good health (CMV status not recorded). Some clones in this sample may be carry-over from other donors' samples.

The CDR3 bases are TGTGCCAGCAGCTTAGCAGGGCAGTTAAGCTCCTACGAGCAGTACTTC. Its translation: CASSLAGQLSSYEQYF. This chain joins TRBV7-9 and TRBJ2-7, with D uncertain. The CDR3 loop spans 16 amino acids. V was trimmed by 0 bases and J by 0 bases, leaving 12 bases between them. The V gene's germline CDR1 is SEHNR and CDR2 FQNEAQ (reference sequence).

This clonotype has just a few counts. The V and J genes are TRBV7-2 and TRBJ1-3; 7 bases match TRBD1. Germline-derived CDR1 and CDR2 are SGHTA and FQGNSA. The CDR3 is 16 residues long. Trimming at V came to 5 bases and at J to 2 bases, leaving 9 bases not matched to a gene. The CDR3 loop is CASSPRQGGTGNTIYF. The CDR3 nucleotides read TGTGCCAGCAGCCCTCGACAGGGAGGTACTGGAAACACCATATATTTT.

This clonotype has only a few counts. J is TRBJ2-7 and V is TRBV6-1, with D unresolved. The CDR3 is made up of 12 amino acids. Germline lookup yields CDR1 MNHNS and CDR2 SASEGT. Trimming took 9 bases from V and 6 from J, leaving 15 bases between them. The CDR3 loop reads CASGRSVGEQYF. For the CDR3, the DNA is TGTGCCAGTGGGCGAAGTGTTGGCGAGCAGTACTTC.

In this sample, this clonotype turned up many times. The chain links TRBV7-9 to TRBJ2-3; tentatively, D is TRBD2 (6 bases). Germline lookup yields CDR1 SEHNR and CDR2 FQNEAQ (reference sequence). CDR3 length: 16 residues. The V end was cut by 7 bases, the J end by 4 bases, with 21 bases between. The CDR3 DNA reads TGTGCCAGCACTACAGCAACGGGAGTGGAGGCAGATACGCAGTATTTT. As protein: CASTTATGVEADTQYF.

J is TRBJ2-3 and V is TRBV29-1; 7 nucleotides align to TRBD1. Germline CDR1 is SQVTM and CDR2 is ANQGSEA. The CDR3 extends over 15 amino acids. J lost 3 bases, V lost 3 bases, and 9 bases had no gene match. The CDR3: CSVDRTGEGTDTQYF. Here the CDR3 DNA reads TGCAGCGTTGACCGGACAGGTGAAGGGACAGATACGCAGTATTTT.

The gene calls are TRBV20-1 and TRBJ1-2; a weak D match, TRBD1 (6 bases). Germline V gene data show CDR1 as DFQATT and CDR2 as SNEGSKA (reference sequence). Between the trimmed V and J ends, which lost 3 bases and 8 bases, there was a span of 16 bases. The CDR3 extends over 13 amino acids. The CDR3 sequence is CSARMGSGVGYTF. Written as DNA, the CDR3 is TGCAGTGCTAGGATGGGGTCAGGGGTCGGCTACACCTTC.

This sequence joins TRBV7-3 and TRBJ2-3; D remains ambiguous. CDR3 length equals 16 residues. CDR1 and CDR2 from the germline V gene are SGHTA and FQGTGA. Between the trimmed V and J ends, which lost 0 bases and 2 bases, there was a span of 12 bases. In DNA form, the CDR3 reads TGTGCCAGCAGCTTAACGTCTGGCGGATTCACAGATACGCAGTATTTT. This sequence encodes CASSLTSGGFTDTQYF.

The genes are TRBV4-3 and TRBJ1-3, with D hard to call. V was cut by 3 bases and J by 0 bases, with 9 bases left in between. The CDR3 is 15 amino acids. Germline CDR1 and CDR2: LGHNA and YSLEER. The CDR3, as DNA: TGCGCCAGCAGCCAGTACTCTTTCTCTGGAAACACCATATATTTT. Translation gives CASSQYSFSGNTIYF.

V usage is TRBV27 and J usage is TRBJ2-5; D gene unclear. Germline CDR1 and CDR2: MNHEY and SMNVEV (reference sequence). Trimming removed 5 bases from V and 5 bases from J, with 21 bases in between. This CDR3 has 16 residues. CDR3 protein: CASSAAPLSPRETQYF. The CDR3 DNA follows: TGTGCCAGCAGTGCCGCCCCTTTAAGTCCTCGGGAGACCCAGTACTTC.

The chain employs TRBV6-5 and TRBJ1-1, with 9 bases fitting TRBD1. Per the germline V gene, CDR1 is MNHEY and CDR2 is SVGAGI. The CDR3 runs 15 residues. V lost 0 bases to trimming and J lost 6 bases; unmatched junction nucleotides: 5. The CDR3: CASSYSRTGVSEAFF. The CDR3 DNA is TGTGCCAGCAGTTACTCGAGGACAGGGGTATCTGAAGCTTTCTTT.

This clonotype has ten or more counts. J is TRBJ2-7 and V is TRBV6-2 or TRBV6-3, with D tentatively TRBD1 or TRBD2 (5 bases each). V lost 8 bases and J lost 5, with 16 bases in between. The CDR3 is 13 residues long. In germline, CDR1 is MNHEY, CDR2 SVGEGT. The CDR3 DNA sequence: TGTGCCAGCGAATTACGTCCGGGGCACGAGCAGTACTTC. Its protein is CASELRPGHEQYF.

This clonotype has a count of ten or more. The V call is TRBV7-3, the J call TRBJ2-5; D possibly corresponds to TRBD1 (5 bases). CDR1 is SGHTA and CDR2 is FQGTGA in the germline V gene. The CDR3 sequence is 13 residues long. Trimming removed 5 bases at V and 1 base at J, with 8 bases between. The CDR3 spells CASSRQTQETQYF. The CDR3 DNA follows: TGTGCCAGCAGCCGACAGACCCAAGAGACCCAGTACTTC.

This clonotype was recorded at least ten times. This rearrangement joins TRBV6-2 or TRBV6-3 to TRBJ2-1; 12 bases are a match to TRBD2. Germline V CDR1 and CDR2: MNHEY, SVGEGT. V dropped 6 bases and J dropped 10; count of bases not matched to a gene: 4. The CDR3 loop spans 13 amino acids. CDR3 region: CASRTSGRGEQFF. CDR3 sequence (DNA): TGTGCCAGCAGGACTAGCGGGAGAGGCGAGCAGTTCTTC.

This clonotype has at least ten counts. CDR3 in DNA: TGTGCCAGCAGCTTAATGGGCACCGGGGAGCTGTTTTTT. Amino acid sequence: CASSLMGTGELFF. V usage is TRBV7-7 and J usage is TRBJ2-2; D is unclear. CDR1 is SSHAT, CDR2 FNYEAQ, per germline (reference sequence). Trimming took 2 bases from V and 4 from J, leaving 5 bases between them. The CDR3 runs 13 residues.

In its sample, this clonotype was seen a few times. This chain joins TRBV6-1 and TRBJ2-2; D possibly matches TRBD1 or TRBD2 (5 bases each). Germline CDR1 and CDR2: MNHNS and SASEGT. The ends were cut back, 1 base at V and 6 bases at J, with 9 bases in the middle. CDR3 size: 14 residues. The CDR3, as DNA: TGTGCCAGCAGTGAAGGGGGGAAGGCCGGGGAGCTGTTTTTT. Protein product: CASSEGGKAGELFF.

This clonotype occurred many times. The chain joins TRBV7-8 to TRBJ2-1; D remains unclear. The CDR3 has 15 amino acids. Germline CDR1 is SGHVS and CDR2 is FQNEAQ. Trimming stripped 2 bases from V and 7 bases from J, with 15 bases between. CDR3 loop: CASSLRKIVGNEQFF. CDR3 in DNA: TGTGCCAGCAGCTTAAGAAAGATAGTGGGGAATGAGCAGTTCTTC.

The gene calls are TRBV20-1 and TRBJ2-1; D is uncertain. Trimming stripped 3 bases from V and 6 bases from J, with 12 bases between. This CDR3 has 13 amino acids. Germline V gene lookup returns CDR1 DFQATT and CDR2 SNEGSKA (reference sequence). The CDR3 loop is CSARDPSTNEQFF. In DNA, the CDR3 is TGCAGTGCTAGGGACCCTAGTACCAATGAGCAGTTCTTC.

V usage is TRBV20-1 and J usage is TRBJ1-2; tentatively, D is TRBD1 (5 bases). The germline V gene encodes CDR1 DFQATT and CDR2 SNEGSKA (reference sequence). CDR3 length: 14 residues. V lost 1 base, J lost 4 bases, and 13 bases lay in between. CDR3 bases: TGCAGTGCTAGAGTAGAAAAGGGGATCTATGGCTACACCTTC. Amino acids: CSARVEKGIYGYTF.

V gene TRBV18 combines with J gene TRBJ2-4, with D hard to call. V shed 1 base and J shed 1 base, with 11 bases lying between them. The CDR3 has 16 residues. The germline V gene encodes CDR1 KGHSH and CDR2 LQKENI. The CDR3 here is CASSPLSTSAKNIQYF. The CDR3 DNA reads TGTGCCAGCTCACCACTTAGTACATCCGCCAAAAACATTCAGTACTTC.

The rearrangement uses TRBV2 and TRBJ2-7; D gene uncertain. Germline CDR1 SNHLY, CDR2 FYNNEI. V lost 2 bases, J lost 2 bases, and 1 base lay in between. This CDR3 region has 11 residues. Here the CDR3 DNA reads TGTGCCAGCAGTGAACCCTACGAGCAGTACTTC. As protein: CASSEPYEQYF.

As DNA, the CDR3 is TGTGCCAGCAGTCAAACTAGCGGGAGTCAGGGTGAGCAGTTCTTC. Translating gives CASSQTSGSQGEQFF. The chain employs TRBV2 and TRBJ2-1; TRBD2 agrees at 11 bases. Germline V gives CDR1 SNHLY, CDR2 FYNNEI. The CDR3 covers 15 residues. The V and J ends lost 5 bases and 9 bases, in that order; junction bases with no gene match: 9.

The chain joins TRBV20-1 to TRBJ2-2, with D maybe TRBD2 (6 bases). The germline gives CDR1 DFQATT, CDR2 SNEGSKA (reference sequence). V gave up 4 bases and J gave up 6 bases, with 15 bases separating them. The CDR3 loop spans 14 amino acids. This CDR3 is CSAIRSREAGELFF. Written as DNA, the CDR3 is TGCAGTGCTATTCGGTCGAGGGAGGCCGGGGAGCTGTTTTTT.

This clonotype has ten or more counts. The V and J genes are TRBV7-9 and TRBJ1-2, with D hard to call. Trimming stripped 2 bases from V and 0 bases from J, with 7 bases between. CDR1 and CDR2 from the germline V gene are SEHNR and FQNEAQ (reference sequence). CDR3 length: 14 amino acids. The CDR3 DNA follows: TGTGCCAGCAGCTTACCCCCAGCTAACTATGGCTACACCTTC. Translation gives CASSLPPANYGYTF.

This clonotype has more than one count but fewer than ten. This sequence joins TRBV6-2 or TRBV6-3 and TRBJ2-7; TRBD1 is a possible D gene (5 bases). CDR1 and CDR2 from the germline V gene are MNHEY and SVGEGT. This CDR3 comprises 15 residues. V dropped 5 bases and J dropped 4 bases, with 18 bases sitting between them. CDR3 nucleotide sequence: TGTGCCAGCAGTCGCCCAGTCAGGGTATCATACGAGCAGTACTTC. It yields the protein CASSRPVRVSYEQYF.

This clonotype was seen only a few times. The genes are TRBV10-3 and TRBJ2-3; 9 nucleotides line up with TRBD2. The CDR3 has 16 amino acids. With 0 bases clipped from V and 7 bases from J, the junction kept 8 bases outside the gene matches. CDR1 is ENHRY, CDR2 SYGVKD, per germline. The CDR3 DNA reads TGTGCCATCAGTGAGTCGGGGACTAGCAGCTCAAATACGCAGTATTTT. Amino acid sequence: CAISESGTSSSNTQYF.

This clonotype was seen a few times. This chain connects TRBV7-9 to TRBJ2-2, with 7 bases identical to TRBD2. The J segment lost 4 bases and the V segment lost 1 base, leaving 6 bases of the junction unmatched. Germline values: CDR1 SEHNR, CDR2 FQNEAQ (reference sequence). The CDR3 contains 16 residues. Written as DNA, the CDR3 is TGTGCCAGCAGCTTAGGGGACGGGAGGTCCACCGGGGAGCTGTTTTTT. This codes for CASSLGDGRSTGELFF.

The V call is TRBV18, the J call TRBJ2-5; 9 positions match TRBD1. Trimming removed 6 bases from V and 5 bases from J; junction bases left unmatched: 7. Germline values: CDR1 KGHSH, CDR2 LQKENI. CDR3 length equals 14 residues. DNA for the CDR3: TGTGCCAGCTCTCAGGACAGGGGACGGGAGACCCAGTACTTC. It yields the protein CASSQDRGRETQYF.

In its sample, this clonotype was seen a few times. This sequence joins TRBV13 and TRBJ1-2; 7 bases are shared with TRBD1. The CDR3 has 14 residues. J gave up 8 bases and V 4 bases, and 10 bases lay outside the gene matches. Germline V gene data show CDR1 as PRHDT and CDR2 as FYEKMQ (reference sequence). Here the CDR3 DNA reads TGTGCCAGCAGCTCAGGGGGGAATAAGCACGGCTACACCTTC. This gives the protein CASSSGGNKHGYTF.

The chain employs TRBV29-1 and TRBJ2-5; possible D gene TRBD1, 6 bases. The CDR3 spans 12 residues. The ends were cut back, 3 bases at V and 5 bases at J, with 10 bases in the middle. CDR1 and CDR2 (germline): SQVTM, ANQGSEA. CDR3 residues: CSVEMGAETQYF. The CDR3 DNA is TGCAGCGTTGAGATGGGGGCTGAGACCCAGTACTTC. Looking up the rest from reference TRBV29-1 and TRBJ2-5 gives the full variable domain: SAVISQKPSRDICQRGTSLTIQCQVDSQVTMMFWYRQQPGQSLTLIATANQGSEATYESGFVIDKFPISRPNLTFSTLTVSNMSPEDSSIYLCSVEMGAETQYFGPGTRLLVL.

In this sample, this clonotype turned up many times. The chain carries TRBV7-6 and TRBJ2-5, with 8 positions matching TRBD1. The CDR3 spans 13 residues. Germline-derived CDR1 and CDR2 are SGHVS and FNYEAQ. With 5 bases clipped from V and 6 bases from J, the junction kept 5 bases outside the gene matches. The CDR3 DNA sequence: TGTGCCAGCAGCCTGGACAGGGTGAAGACCCAGTACTTC. Protein: CASSLDRVKTQYF.